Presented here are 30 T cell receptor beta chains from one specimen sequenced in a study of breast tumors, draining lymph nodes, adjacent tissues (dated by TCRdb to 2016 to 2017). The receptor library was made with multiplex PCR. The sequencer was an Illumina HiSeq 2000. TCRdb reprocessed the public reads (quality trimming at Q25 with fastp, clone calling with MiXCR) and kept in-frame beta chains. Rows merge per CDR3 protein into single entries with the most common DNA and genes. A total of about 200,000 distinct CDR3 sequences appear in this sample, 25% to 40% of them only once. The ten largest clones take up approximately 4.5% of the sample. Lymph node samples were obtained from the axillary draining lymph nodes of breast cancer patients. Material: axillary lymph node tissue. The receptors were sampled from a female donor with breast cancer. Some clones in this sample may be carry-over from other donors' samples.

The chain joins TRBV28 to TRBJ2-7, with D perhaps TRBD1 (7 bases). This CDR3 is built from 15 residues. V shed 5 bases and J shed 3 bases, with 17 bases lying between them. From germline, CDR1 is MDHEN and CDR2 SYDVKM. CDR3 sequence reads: CASSPEGAHLYEQYF. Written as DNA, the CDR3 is TGTGCCAGCAGTCCGGAGGGGGCCCACCTCTACGAGCAGTACTTC.

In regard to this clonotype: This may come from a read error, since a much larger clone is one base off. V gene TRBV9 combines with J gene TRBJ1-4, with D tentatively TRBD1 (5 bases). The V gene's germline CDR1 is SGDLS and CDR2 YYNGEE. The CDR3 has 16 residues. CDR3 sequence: CASSVASQGGNETLFF. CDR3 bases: TGTGCCAGCAGCGTAGCTAGTCAGGGTGGTAATGAAACACTGTTTTTT.

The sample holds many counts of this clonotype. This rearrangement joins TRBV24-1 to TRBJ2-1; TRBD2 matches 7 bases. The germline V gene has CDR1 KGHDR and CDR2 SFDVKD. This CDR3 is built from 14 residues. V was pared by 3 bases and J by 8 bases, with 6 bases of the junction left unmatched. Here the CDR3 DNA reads TGTGCCACCAGTGATCCGGGAGGCCGGGATGAGCAGTTCTTC. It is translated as CATSDPGGRDEQFF.

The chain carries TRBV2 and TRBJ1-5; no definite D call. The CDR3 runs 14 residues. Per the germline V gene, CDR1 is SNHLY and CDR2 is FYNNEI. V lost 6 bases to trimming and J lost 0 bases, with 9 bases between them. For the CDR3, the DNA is TGTGCCAGCAGGTTTGGATATAGCAATCAGCCCCAGCATTTT. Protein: CASRFGYSNQPQHF.

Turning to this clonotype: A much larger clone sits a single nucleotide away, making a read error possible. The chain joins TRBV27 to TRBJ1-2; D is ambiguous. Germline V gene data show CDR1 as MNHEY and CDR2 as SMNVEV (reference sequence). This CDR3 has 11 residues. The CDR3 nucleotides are TGTGCCAGCAGTTTATGCCATGGCTGCACCTTC. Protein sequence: CASSLCHGCTF.

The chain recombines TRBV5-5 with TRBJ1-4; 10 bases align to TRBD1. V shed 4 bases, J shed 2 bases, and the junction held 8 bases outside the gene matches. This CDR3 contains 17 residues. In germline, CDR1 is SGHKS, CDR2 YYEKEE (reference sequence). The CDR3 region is CASSDGDRGYTNEKLFF. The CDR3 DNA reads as TGTGCCAGCAGCGATGGGGACAGGGGTTATACTAATGAAAAACTGTTTTTT. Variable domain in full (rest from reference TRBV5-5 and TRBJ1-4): DAGVTQSPTHLIKTRGQQVTLRCSPISGHKSVSWYQQVLGQGPQFIFQYYEKEERGRGNFPDRFSARQFPNYSSELNVNALLLGDSALYLCASSDGDRGYTNEKLFFGSGTQLSVL.

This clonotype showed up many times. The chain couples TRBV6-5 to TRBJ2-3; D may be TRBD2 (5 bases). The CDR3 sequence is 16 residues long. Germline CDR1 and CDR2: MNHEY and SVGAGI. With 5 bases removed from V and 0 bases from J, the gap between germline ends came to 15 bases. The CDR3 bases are TGTGCCAGCAGTCTCGCATCCTCGGGAAGCACAGATACGCAGTATTTT. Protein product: CASSLASSGSTDTQYF.

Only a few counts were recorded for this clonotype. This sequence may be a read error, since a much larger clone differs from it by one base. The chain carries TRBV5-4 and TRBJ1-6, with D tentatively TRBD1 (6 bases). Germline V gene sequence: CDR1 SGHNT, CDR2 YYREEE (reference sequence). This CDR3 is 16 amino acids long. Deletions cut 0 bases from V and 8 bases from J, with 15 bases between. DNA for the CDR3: TGTGCCAGCAGCTTGGCCGGGTCAGGGGATCATTCACCCCTCCACTTT. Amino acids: CASSLAGSGDHSPLHF.

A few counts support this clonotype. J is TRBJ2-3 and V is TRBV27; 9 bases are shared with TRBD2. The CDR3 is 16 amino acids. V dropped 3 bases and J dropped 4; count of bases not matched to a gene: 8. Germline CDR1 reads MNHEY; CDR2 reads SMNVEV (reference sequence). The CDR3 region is CASSLLAGAGADTQYF. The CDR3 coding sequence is TGTGCCAGCAGTTTGTTAGCGGGAGCAGGGGCAGATACGCAGTATTTT.

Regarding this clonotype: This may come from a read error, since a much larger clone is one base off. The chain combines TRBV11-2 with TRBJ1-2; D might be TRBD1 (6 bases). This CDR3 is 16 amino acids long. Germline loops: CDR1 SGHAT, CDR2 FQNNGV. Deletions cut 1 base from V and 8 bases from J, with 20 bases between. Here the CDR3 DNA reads TGTGCCAGCAGCTTAGGGGGGGGGCCGACCCAACGGGGCTACACCTTC. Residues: CASSLGGGPTQRGYTF.

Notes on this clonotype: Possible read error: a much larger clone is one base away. The CDR3 is CASSLGIDWGETQYF. The DNA for the CDR3 is TGCGCCAGCAGCTTAGGGATAGATTGGGGAGAGACCCAGTACTTC. This chain joins TRBV5-1 and TRBJ2-5; D unclear. The CDR3 runs 15 residues. Germline lookup yields CDR1 SGHRS and CDR2 YFSETQ. The V gene lost 2 bases and the J gene lost 4 bases, with 15 bases spanning the gap.

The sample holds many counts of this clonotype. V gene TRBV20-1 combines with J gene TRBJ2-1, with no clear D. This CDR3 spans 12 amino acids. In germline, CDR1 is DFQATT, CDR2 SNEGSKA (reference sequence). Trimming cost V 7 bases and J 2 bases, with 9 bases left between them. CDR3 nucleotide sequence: TGCAGTGAGGAGAACCCCTACAATGAGCAGTTCTTC. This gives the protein CSEENPYNEQFF.

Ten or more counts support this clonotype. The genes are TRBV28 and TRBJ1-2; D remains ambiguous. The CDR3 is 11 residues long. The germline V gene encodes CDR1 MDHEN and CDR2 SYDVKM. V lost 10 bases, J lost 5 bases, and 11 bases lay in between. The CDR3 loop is CATEVGYGYTF. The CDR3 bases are TGTGCCACCGAGGTAGGATATGGCTACACCTTC.

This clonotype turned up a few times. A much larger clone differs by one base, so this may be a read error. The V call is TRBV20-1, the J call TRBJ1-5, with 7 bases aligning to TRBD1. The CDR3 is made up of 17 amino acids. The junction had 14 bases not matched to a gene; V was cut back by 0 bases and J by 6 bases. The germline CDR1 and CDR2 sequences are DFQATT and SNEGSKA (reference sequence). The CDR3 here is CSARDPPDRARVQPQHF. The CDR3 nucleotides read TGCAGTGCTAGAGATCCCCCCGACAGGGCGCGAGTTCAGCCCCAGCATTTT.

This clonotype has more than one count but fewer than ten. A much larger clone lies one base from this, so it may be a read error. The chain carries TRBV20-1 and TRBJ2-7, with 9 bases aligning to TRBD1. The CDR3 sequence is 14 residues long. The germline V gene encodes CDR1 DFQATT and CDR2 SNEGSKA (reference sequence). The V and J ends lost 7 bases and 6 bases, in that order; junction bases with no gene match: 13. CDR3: CSVHRGDRASEQYF. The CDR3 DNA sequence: TGCAGTGTTCACCGTGGGGACAGGGCCTCCGAGCAGTACTTC.

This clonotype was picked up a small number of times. In nucleotides, the CDR3 is TGTGCCACCACCCGTGGGGGTTGGTCTGGCACAGATACGCAGTATTTT. Its translation is CATTRGGWSGTDTQYF. The J gene is TRBJ2-3, the V gene TRBV6-2 or TRBV6-3; the D gene could be TRBD1 or TRBD2 (5 bases each). From germline, CDR1 is MNHEY and CDR2 SVGEGT. V dropped 10 bases and J dropped 1 base, with 21 bases sitting between them. This CDR3 has 16 residues.

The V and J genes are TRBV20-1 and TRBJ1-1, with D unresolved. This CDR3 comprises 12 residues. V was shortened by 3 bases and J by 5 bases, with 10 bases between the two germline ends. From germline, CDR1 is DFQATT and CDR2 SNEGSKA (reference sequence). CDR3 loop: CSASSGETEAFF. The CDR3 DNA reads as TGCAGTGCTAGTTCTGGAGAGACTGAAGCTTTCTTT.

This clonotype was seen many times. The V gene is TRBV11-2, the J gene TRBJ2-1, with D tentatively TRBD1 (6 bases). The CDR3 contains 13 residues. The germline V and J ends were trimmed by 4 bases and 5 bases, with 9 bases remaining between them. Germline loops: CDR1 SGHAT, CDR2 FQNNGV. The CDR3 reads CASSSRQDNEQFF. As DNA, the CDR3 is TGTGCCAGCAGCTCCCGACAGGACAATGAGCAGTTCTTC.

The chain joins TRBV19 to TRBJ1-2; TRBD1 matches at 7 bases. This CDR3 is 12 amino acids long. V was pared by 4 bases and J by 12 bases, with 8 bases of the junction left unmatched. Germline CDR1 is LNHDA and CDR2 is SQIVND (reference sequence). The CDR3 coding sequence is TGTGCCAGTAGTACGGGACAGCCTGGAAACACCTTC. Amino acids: CASSTGQPGNTF.

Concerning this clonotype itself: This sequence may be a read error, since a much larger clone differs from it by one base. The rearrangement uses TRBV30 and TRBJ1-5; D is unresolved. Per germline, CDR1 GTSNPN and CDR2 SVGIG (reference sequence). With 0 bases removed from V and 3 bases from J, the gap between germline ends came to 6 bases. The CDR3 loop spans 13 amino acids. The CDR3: CAWSVSYNQPQHF. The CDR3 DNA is TGTGCCTGGAGTGTCAGTTACAATCAGCCCCAGCATTTT. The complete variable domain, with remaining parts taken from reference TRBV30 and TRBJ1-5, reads SQTIHQWPATLVQPVGSPLSLECTVEGTSNPNLYWYRQAAGRGLQLLFYSVGIGQISSEVPQNLSASRPQDRQFILSSKKLLLSDSGFYLCAWSVSYNQPQHFGDGTRLSIL.

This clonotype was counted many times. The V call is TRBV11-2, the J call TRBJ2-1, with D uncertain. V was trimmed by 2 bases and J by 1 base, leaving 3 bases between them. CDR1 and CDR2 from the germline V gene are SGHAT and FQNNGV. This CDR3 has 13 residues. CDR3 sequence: CASSLRSYNEQFF. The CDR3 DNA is TGTGCCAGCAGCTTAAGATCCTACAATGAGCAGTTCTTC.

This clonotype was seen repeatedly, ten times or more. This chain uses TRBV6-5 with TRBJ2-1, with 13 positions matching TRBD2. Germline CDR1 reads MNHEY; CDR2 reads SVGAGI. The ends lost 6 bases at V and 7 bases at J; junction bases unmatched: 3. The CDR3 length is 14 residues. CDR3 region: CASRPTSGRNEQFF. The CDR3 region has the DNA TGTGCCAGCAGACCGACTAGCGGGAGGAATGAGCAGTTCTTC.

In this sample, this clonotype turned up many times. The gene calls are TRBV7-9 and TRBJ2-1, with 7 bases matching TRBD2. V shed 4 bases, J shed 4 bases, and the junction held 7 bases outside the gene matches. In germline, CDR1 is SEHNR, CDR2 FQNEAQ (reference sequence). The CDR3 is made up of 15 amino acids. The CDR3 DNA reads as TGTGCCAGCAGCTCTGCGGGACTACGGTACAATGAGCAGTTCTTC. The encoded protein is CASSSAGLRYNEQFF.

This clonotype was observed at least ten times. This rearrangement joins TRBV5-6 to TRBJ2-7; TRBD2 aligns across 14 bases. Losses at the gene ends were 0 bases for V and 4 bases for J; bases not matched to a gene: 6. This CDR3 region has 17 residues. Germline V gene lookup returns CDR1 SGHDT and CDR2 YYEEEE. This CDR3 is CASSLEGTSGRWYEQYF. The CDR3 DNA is TGTGCCAGCAGCTTGGAAGGGACTAGCGGGAGATGGTACGAGCAGTACTTC.

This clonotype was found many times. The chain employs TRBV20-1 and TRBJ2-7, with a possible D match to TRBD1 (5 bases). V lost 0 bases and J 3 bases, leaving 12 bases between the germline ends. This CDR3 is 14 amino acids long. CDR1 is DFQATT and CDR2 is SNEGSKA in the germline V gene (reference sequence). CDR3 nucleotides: TGCAGTGCTAGAGATCAACAGGCGAACTACGAGCAGTACTTC. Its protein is CSARDQQANYEQYF.

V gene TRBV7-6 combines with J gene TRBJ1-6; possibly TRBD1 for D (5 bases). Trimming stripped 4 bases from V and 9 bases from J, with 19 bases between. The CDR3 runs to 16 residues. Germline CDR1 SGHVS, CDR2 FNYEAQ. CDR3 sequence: CASSSDPGSGSSPLHF. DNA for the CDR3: TGTGCCAGCAGCTCGGACCCGGGGTCAGGGAGTTCACCCCTCCACTTT. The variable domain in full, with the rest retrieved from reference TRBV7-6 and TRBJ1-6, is GAGVSQSPRYKVTKRGQDVALRCDPISGHVSLYWYRQALGQGPEFLTYFNYEAQQDKSGLPNDRFSAERPEGSISTLTIQRTEQRDSAMYRCASSSDPGSGSSPLHFGNGTRLTVT.

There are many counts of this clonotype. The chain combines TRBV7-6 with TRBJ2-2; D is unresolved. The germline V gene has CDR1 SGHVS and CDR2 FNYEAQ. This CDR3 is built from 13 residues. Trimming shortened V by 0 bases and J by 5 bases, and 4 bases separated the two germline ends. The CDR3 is CASSLAGTGELFF. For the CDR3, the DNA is TGTGCCAGCAGCTTAGCCGGGACCGGGGAGCTGTTTTTT.

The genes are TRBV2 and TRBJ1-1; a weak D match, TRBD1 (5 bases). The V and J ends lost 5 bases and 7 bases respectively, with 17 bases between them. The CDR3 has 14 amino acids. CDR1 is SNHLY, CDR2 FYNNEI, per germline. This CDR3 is CASSPIRGRGEAFF. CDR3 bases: TGTGCCAGCAGTCCTATAAGGGGCCGGGGTGAAGCTTTCTTT.

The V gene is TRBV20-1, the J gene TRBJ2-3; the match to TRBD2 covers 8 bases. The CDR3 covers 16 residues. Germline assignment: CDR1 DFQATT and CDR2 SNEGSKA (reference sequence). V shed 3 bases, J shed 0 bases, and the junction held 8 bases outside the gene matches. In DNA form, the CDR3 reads TGCAGTGCTAGCGGGGGGGCAGATCCTAGCACAGATACGCAGTATTTT. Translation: CSASGGADPSTDTQYF.

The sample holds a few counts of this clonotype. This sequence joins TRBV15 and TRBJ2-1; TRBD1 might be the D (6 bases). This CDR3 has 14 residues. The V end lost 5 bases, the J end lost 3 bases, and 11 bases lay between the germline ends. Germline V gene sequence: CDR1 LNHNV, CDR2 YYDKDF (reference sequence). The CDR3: CATSEDSSYNEQFF. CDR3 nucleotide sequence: TGTGCCACCAGCGAGGACAGTAGCTACAATGAGCAGTTCTTC.